These T cell receptor beta chains were read from a single sample in a study of immune heterogeneity within non-small cell lung tumors. MiXCR was run by TCRdb on the multiplex PCR reads, yielding one entry per CDR3 protein. Of tens of thousands of distinct CDR3 sequences listed, around 26% are singletons. Material for sequencing was lung tumor tissue. All receptors come from a man aged 35-49 years with non-small cell lung cancer. The CDR3 runs from the conserved cysteine through the conserved F or W. Fields, in order: CDR3 protein, CDR3 DNA, V gene, D gene, clone size, J gene. D genes are given only for firm matches. A clone size is listed for some rows: how often the clone was seen (once, few, many), or a class if it is expanded.

CASSLQGYEQHF | TGTGCCAGCAGCCTACAGGGCTACGAGCAGCACTTC | TRBV7-8 | NA | few | TRBJ2-7
CSVWARAVREQFF | TGCAGCGTTTGGGCCCGGGCCGTACGGGAGCAGTTCTTC | TRBV29-1 | NA | few | TRBJ2-1
CASRNPGQGIGGYTF | TGTGCCAGCAGAAACCCGGGACAGGGGATAGGTGGCTACACCTTC | TRBV6-1 | TRBD1 | NA | TRBJ1-2
CASSRTSGINEQYF | TGTGCCAGTAGCCGTACTAGCGGGATTAACGAGCAGTACTTC | TRBV19 | TRBD2 | many | TRBJ2-7
CASSQDLWDEQYF | TGCGCCAGCAGCCAAGATCTTTGGGACGAGCAGTACTTC | TRBV4-3 | NA | few | TRBJ2-7
CASSEPGRGADTQYF | TGTGCCAGCAGTGAACCCGGGAGAGGCGCAGATACGCAGTATTTT | TRBV6-1 | NA | many | TRBJ2-3
CSARDGEGSRALAFF | TGCAGTGCTAGAGATGGTGAAGGGTCGCGGGCACTAGCTTTCTTT | TRBV20-1 | NA | NA | TRBJ1-1
CASNYQGWDTEAFF | TGTGCCAGCAATTACCAGGGGTGGGACACTGAAGCTTTCTTT | TRBV2 | NA | many | TRBJ1-1
CASSGGEGGTDTQYF | TGTGCCAGCAGCGGGGGGGAGGGGGGCACAGATACGCAGTATTTT | TRBV3-1 | NA | many | TRBJ2-3
CASSYSGHVSNQPPHF | TGTGCCAGCAGTTACTCCGGTCACGTTAGCAATCAGCCCCCGCATTTT | TRBV6-2/TRBV6-3 | NA | NA | TRBJ1-5
CASSPRGTSGIDTGELFF | TGTGCCAGCAGCCCACGCGGGACTAGCGGGATTGACACCGGGGAGCTGTTTTTT | TRBV5-5 | TRBD2 | few | TRBJ2-2
CASSSLRQGISGYTF | TGTGCCAGCAGTTCCCTCAGACAGGGTATATCGGGCTACACCTTC | TRBV6-8 | TRBD1 | many | TRBJ1-2
CASSSEWEPRHF | TGTGCCAGCAGCAGTGAATGGGAGCCCCGGCATTTT | TRBV7-9 | NA | NA | TRBJ1-5
CSARPGGGGEPQHF | TGCAGTGCTAGACCAGGGGGCGGCGGGGAGCCCCAGCATTTT | TRBV20-1 | TRBD1 | NA | TRBJ1-5
CASRPGQTSYEQYF | TGTGCCAGCAGACCCGGGCAGACCTCCTACGAGCAGTACTTC | TRBV12-3/TRBV12-4 | NA | many | TRBJ2-7
CASSQLDEQFF | TGTGCCAGCAGCCAACTCGATGAGCAGTTCTTC | TRBV2 | NA | medium-sized | TRBJ2-1
CASSLGGGAKNIQYF | TGTGCCAGCAGCTTGGGTGGAGGAGCCAAAAACATTCAGTACTTC | TRBV5-6 | NA | few | TRBJ2-4
CASSNFGGAARNSPLHF | TGTGCCAGCAGCAATTTCGGGGGGGCCGCGCGGAATTCACCCCTCCACTTT | TRBV12-3/TRBV12-4 | NA | many | TRBJ1-6
CASSKAAGSIQYF | TGTGCCAGCAGCAAAGCCGCCGGGAGCATTCAGTACTTC | TRBV11-2 | NA | NA | TRBJ2-4
CASTKSGGPQGTQYF | TGTGCCAGTACCAAGAGCGGGGGTCCCCAGGGGACCCAGTACTTC | TRBV19 | TRBD2 | few | TRBJ2-5
CASSSGGTSGFGAYEQYF | TGTGCCAGCAGCTCTGGCGGGACTAGCGGGTTCGGAGCATACGAGCAGTACTTC | TRBV13 | TRBD2 | many | TRBJ2-7
CASSLEGRELHEQYF | TGCGCCAGCAGCTTGGAGGGCAGGGAGTTGCACGAGCAGTACTTC | TRBV5-1 | NA | many | TRBJ2-7
CASRREGGLVKNIQYF | TGTGCCAGCAGGAGGGAGGGGGGATTGGTCAAAAACATTCAGTACTTC | TRBV4-2 | NA | NA | TRBJ2-4
CASNPGGGQGEQYF | TGCGCCAGCAATCCTGGCGGAGGGCAGGGCGAGCAGTACTTC | TRBV5-1 | NA | many | TRBJ2-7
CASAETATNEKLFF | TGTGCCAGCGCCGAGACGGCAACTAATGAAAAACTGTTTTTT | TRBV19 | NA | many | TRBJ1-4
CATSDSGQHNEQFF | TGTGCCACCAGTGATTCTGGACAACACAATGAGCAGTTCTTC | TRBV24-1 | NA | NA | TRBJ2-1
CASSGPTTGYEQYF | TGTGCCAGCAGTGGGCCGACTACTGGCTACGAGCAGTACTTC | TRBV6-2/TRBV6-3 | NA | NA | TRBJ2-7
CASIKQGGNYGYTF | TGTGCCAGCATCAAGCAGGGTGGAAACTATGGCTACACCTTC | TRBV6-1 | NA | many | TRBJ1-2
CASSSSGTAGNTIYF | TGTGCCAGCAGCTCTTCCGGGACGGCTGGAAACACCATATATTTT | TRBV7-2 | NA | many | TRBJ1-3
CASRDKNTGELFF | TGTGCCAGCAGGGACAAGAACACCGGGGAGCTGTTTTTT | TRBV6-4 | NA | NA | TRBJ2-2
CASSLDARNTEAFF | TGCGCCAGCAGCTTGGATGCGCGGAACACTGAAGCTTTCTTT | TRBV5-1 | NA | few | TRBJ1-1
CASSLRYGYTF | TGTGCCAGCAGCTTACGTTATGGCTACACCTTC | TRBV5-8 | NA | many | TRBJ1-2
CASSFGGDGYTF | TGTGCCAGCAGCTTTGGGGGAGATGGCTACACCTTC | TRBV7-2 | NA | many | TRBJ1-2
CASSYSKVGGTSYGYTF | TGTGCCAGCAGTTACTCTAAGGTGGGGGGTACCTCCTATGGCTACACCTTC | TRBV6-5 | NA | many | TRBJ1-2
CSARLGGLADTQYF | TGCAGTGCTAGATTGGGGGGGTTGGCAGATACGCAGTATTTT | TRBV20-1 | TRBD2 | NA | TRBJ2-3
CASSGTRQGLQETQYF | TGTGCCAGCAGCGGAACTCGACAGGGGTTACAAGAGACCCAGTACTTC | TRBV7-9 | TRBD1 | NA | TRBJ2-5